This T cell receptor (beta chain) was observed in a study of cytotoxic CD8 clonotypes in ibrutinib-treated CLL. Points from the study as a whole: Public clonotypes, found uncommonly, either contracted or stayed stable on treatment. A rise in clonality was seen at ibrutinib response, and a fall back toward baseline was seen at progression.

CDR1 is SEHNR, CDR2 FQNEAQ, per germline (reference sequence). CDR3 length: 15 amino acids. V gave up 1 base and J gave up 0 bases, with 8 bases separating them. PBMCs were cryopreserved, and roughly 2.2 micrograms of genomic DNA from them went into TCR beta libraries. On this clone: Antigen specificity is unknown.

The data were produced by immunoSEQ multiplex PCR, yet TCRdb's version contains in-frame clones alone and is incomplete. The data show approximately 190,000 clones, approximately 70% seen once. The starting material was PBMCs, obtained after 12 months of ibrutinib treatment. The clonotype comes from a human donor with chronic lymphocytic leukemia. The chain joins TRBV7-9 to TRBJ2-3; D remains unclear. The CDR3 bases are TGTGCCAGCAGCTTAGACGGATCTAGCACAGATACGCAGTATTTT. Translation gives CASSLDGSSTDTQYF.